This is a list of T cell receptor beta chains from one sample in a study of blood T cells in healthy people across ages. TCRdb ran MiXCR on the 5' RACE reads and lists one entry per CDR3 protein. Of about 1.4 million distinct CDR3 sequences in the sample, roughly 59% were seen once. Sequences were obtained from blood. The receptors were sampled from a man younger than 30 in good health. Both conserved end residues are part of each CDR3. A D gene is named only where the DNA matches it firmly. Size values are once, few and many counts, or a class for expanded clones, and some rows have none.

d_gene	v_gene	abundance	j_gene	CDR3aa	CDR3nt
NA	TRBV15	few	TRBJ2-4	CATSSPKGLLDIQYF	TGTGCCACCAGCAGTCCTAAGGGACTTCTCGACATTCAGTACTTC
TRBD1	TRBV6-6	NA	TRBJ2-2	CASSYGRQGRILGELFF	TGTGCCAGCAGTTATGGACGACAGGGGAGAATACTCGGGGAGCTGTTTTTT
NA	TRBV11-2	NA	TRBJ2-3	CASSPTAYTDTQYF	TGTGCCAGCAGCCCCACAGCGTACACAGATACGCAGTATTTT
NA	TRBV4-1	NA	TRBJ2-1	CASNPISTTGGAYNEQFF	TGCGCCAGCAACCCCATCTCGACCACCGGGGGCGCATACAATGAGCAGTTCTTC
NA	TRBV7-7	NA	TRBJ2-5	CASSLNGETQYF	TGTGCTAGCAGCTTAAATGGAGAGACCCAGTACTTC
NA	TRBV29-1	NA	TRBJ1-4	CSVVWQGREKLFF	TGCAGCGTTGTTTGGCAGGGACGAGAAAAACTGTTTTTT
TRBD1	TRBV7-9	NA	TRBJ2-5	CASRPPTGGIQETQYF	TGTGCCAGCAGACCTCCGACAGGGGGAATCCAAGAGACCCAGTACTTC
NA	TRBV11-2	NA	TRBJ1-2	CASSLAPGGGSYGYTF	TGTGCCAGCAGCTTAGCCCCCGGGGGGGGCAGCTATGGCTACACCTTC
NA	TRBV7-7	NA	TRBJ2-5	CASSDRDTGETQYF	TGTGCCAGCAGCGATAGAGACACCGGAGAGACCCAGTACTTC
NA	TRBV25-1	NA	TRBJ2-7	CASSESPGHYEQYF	TGTGCCAGCAGTGAATCGCCAGGGCACTACGAGCAGTACTTC
NA	TRBV7-8	few	TRBJ2-3	CASRGSQGYTDTQYF	TGTGCCAGCAGGGGTTCTCAGGGTTATACAGATACGCAGTATTTT
TRBD2	TRBV4-1	NA	TRBJ2-5	CASSQSGSPQETQYF	TGCGCCAGCAGCCAAAGCGGGAGCCCTCAAGAGACCCAGTACTTC
TRBD1	TRBV29-1	few	TRBJ2-5	CSVGRDRDRAYQETQYF	TGCAGCGTTGGTAGGGACAGGGACAGGGCGTACCAAGAGACCCAGTACTTC
TRBD2	TRBV6-5	NA	TRBJ2-7	CASSYFAGEAYEQYF	TGTGCCAGCAGTTACTTTGCGGGGGAGGCCTACGAGCAGTACTTC
NA	TRBV20-1	once	TRBJ1-6	CSASRGGGSPLHF	TGCAGTGCTAGTAGGGGGGGAGGTTCACCCCTCCACTTT
TRBD2	TRBV10-3	few	TRBJ2-3	CAISESGNGDTQYF	TGTGCCATCAGTGAGAGCGGGAATGGCGATACGCAGTATTTT
TRBD2	TRBV14	NA	TRBJ2-7	CASSQEGAGGPVGDEQYF	TGTGCCAGCAGCCAAGAAGGGGCGGGAGGGCCGGTCGGTGATGAGCAGTACTTC
NA	TRBV5-1	few	TRBJ2-7	CASRVLQEPSYEQYF	TGCGCCAGCAGAGTCCTTCAGGAGCCCTCCTACGAGCAGTACTTC
NA	TRBV7-9	NA	TRBJ2-1	CASSLDLLSHNEQFF	TGTGCCAGCAGCCTGGACTTATTGTCCCACAATGAGCAGTTCTTC
TRBD2	TRBV7-6	NA	TRBJ2-1	CASSRPLLAGGHNEQFF	TGTGCCAGCAGCCGCCCACTTCTAGCGGGAGGGCACAATGAGCAGTTCTTC
NA	TRBV12-5	NA	TRBJ1-2	CASGLVLLRDNDYTF	TGTGCTAGTGGTTTGGTACTTCTCAGGGACAACGACTACACCTTC
NA	TRBV4-3	once	TRBJ2-1	CASSQEGLERDNEQFF	TGCGCCAGCAGCCAAGAAGGACTTGAGCGGGACAATGAGCAGTTCTTC
NA	TRBV20-1	NA	TRBJ2-3	CSATDPTTSTDTQYF	TGCAGTGCTACCGACCCGACAACTAGCACAGATACGCAGTATTTT
NA	TRBV4-2	NA	TRBJ1-6	CASSQDELYNSPLHF	TGTGCCAGCAGCCAAGATGAGTTGTATAATTCACCCCTCCACTTT